This T cell receptor beta chain was recorded in a study of T-cell memory formation after mild COVID-19. Across the study: Across donors, TCR clusters were largely donor specific.

Per germline, CDR1 LGHNA and CDR2 YNFKEQ. This CDR3 region has 17 residues. V was trimmed by 0 bases and J by 4 bases, leaving 13 bases between them. A 5'RACE reaction primed in the constant segment made cDNA libraries of TCR alpha and TCR beta, and these carried sample barcodes and UMIs. TCRdb analysed the 5' RACE reads with MiXCR anew, one entry per CDR3 protein. The sample yields 170,000 or so distinct CDR3 sequences, about a fifth seen once. Study-level results: Mainly CM and EM harbored the contracting CD4+ clones; mainly EMRA harbored the CD8+ ones. In second-wave clones peaking day 37, SARS-CoV-2 specificity remained unconfirmed.

As regards this clonotype: Its antigen is as yet unknown.

The source of this sequence is an adult woman who had mild COVID-19 (a few samples of this study predate the infection). Cell type and time point are not known. The chain carries TRBV4-2 and TRBJ2-6; D perhaps matches TRBD1 (5 bases). What was sequenced was PBMCs or a T cell subset sorted from them (not recorded which). The CDR3, as DNA: TGTGCCAGCAGCCAAGATAGCCTCCGACAGGGGGCCAACGTCCTGACTTTC. Amino acids: CASSQDSLRQGANVLTF.